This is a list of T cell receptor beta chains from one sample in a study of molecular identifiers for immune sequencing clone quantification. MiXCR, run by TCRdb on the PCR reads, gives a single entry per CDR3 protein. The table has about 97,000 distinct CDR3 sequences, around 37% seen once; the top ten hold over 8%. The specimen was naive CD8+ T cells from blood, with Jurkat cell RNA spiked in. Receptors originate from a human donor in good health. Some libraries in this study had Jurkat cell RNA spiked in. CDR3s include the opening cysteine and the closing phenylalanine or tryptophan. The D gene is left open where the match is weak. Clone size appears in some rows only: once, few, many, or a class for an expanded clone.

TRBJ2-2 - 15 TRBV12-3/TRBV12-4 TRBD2 CASSEGTRGFGELFF TGTGCCAGCAGCGAGGGGACTAGGGGATTCGGGGAGCTGTTTTTT
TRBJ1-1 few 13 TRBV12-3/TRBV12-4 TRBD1 CASSRDSDTEAFF TGTGCCAGCAGCCGGGACAGTGACACTGAAGCTTTCTTT
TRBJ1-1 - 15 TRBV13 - CASSFGAPMNTEAFF TGTGCCAGCAGCTTCGGGGCCCCTATGAACACTGAAGCTTTCTTT
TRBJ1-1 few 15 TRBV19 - CASSIFGRMNTEAFF TGTGCCAGTAGTATCTTCGGCCGAATGAACACTGAAGCTTTCTTT
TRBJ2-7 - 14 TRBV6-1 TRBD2 CASRASGLSYEQYF TGTGCCAGCAGGGCTAGCGGGCTGTCCTACGAGCAGTACTTC
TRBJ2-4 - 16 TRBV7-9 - CASSKQGGGAKNIQYF TGTGCCAGCAGCAAACAGGGAGGGGGGGCCAAAAACATTCAGTACTTC
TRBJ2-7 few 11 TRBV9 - CASGGLYEQYF TGTGCCAGCGGAGGTCTGTACGAGCAGTACTTC
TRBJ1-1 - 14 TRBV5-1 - CSSALQGRDTEAIF TGCTCCAGCGCCCTACAAGGGCGCGATACTGAAGCTATCTTT
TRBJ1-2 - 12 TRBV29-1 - CSVFLGPGGYTF TGCAGCGTTTTTTTAGGGCCCGGTGGCTACACCTTC
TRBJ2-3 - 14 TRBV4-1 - CASSQGRRADTQYF TGCGCCAGCAGCCAAGGGAGAAGGGCCGATACGCAGTATTTT
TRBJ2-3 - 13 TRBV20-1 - CSAGTSSTDTQYF TGCAGTGCTGGAACTAGCAGCACAGATACGCAGTATTTT